This T cell receptor beta chain was sequenced for a study of shared clonotypes between healthy human individuals. The overall study: Three CD4 naive, three CD4 memory, two CD8 naive and one CD8 memory plate were used per donor.

Original methodology: ImmunoSEQ yielded junction-only sequences lacking quality scores, so filtering differed. This table comes from immunoSEQ multiplex PCR, and its TCRdb copy is limited to in-frame clones, with some not included. For V, J and clone size, that table is used; D and trimming come from the DNA. The sample includes roughly 1,000,000 clones, 75% to 80% seen only once; the top ten take roughly 0.62%. Germline CDR1 and CDR2: SNHLY and FYNNEI. V shed 2 bases and J shed 2 bases, with 10 bases lying between them. This CDR3 is 15 amino acids long. The TCR sequence derives from a man aged 18-30 years in good health. Some clones in this sample may be carry-over from other donors' samples. Material for sequencing was memory CD4+ T cells from PBMCs. Subset denoted: CD45RA-negative fraction. This chain connects TRBV2 to TRBJ2-1, with D tentatively TRBD2 (5 bases). In DNA, the CDR3 is TGTGCCAGCAGTGAAAAAGCGGTCCCCTACAATGAGCAGTTCTTC. Amino acid sequence: CASSEKAVPYNEQFF.